The rows below give T cell receptor beta chains drawn from one sample of a study of glioma-infiltrating T cells. TCRdb re-called the multiplex PCR reads through MiXCR, storing one row per CDR3 protein. Here the sample spans fewer than 55,000 distinct CDR3 sequences, 20% to 25% being singletons. The specimen sequenced was glioma tissue, nonneoplastic brain tissue, or PBMCs (not recorded which). These receptors were collected from a human donor with low-grade glioma or glioblastoma, undergoing nonglioma brain surgery, or in good health (not recorded which). Each CDR3 is given with its conserved first and last residue.

CDR3 protein: CASSPQGARQYF
V gene: TRBV3-1
CDR3 length: 12
J gene: TRBJ2-7

CDR3 protein: CSSTGGAVTDTQYF
V gene: TRBV20-1
CDR3 length: 14
J gene: TRBJ2-3

CDR3 protein: CASSLFPTGFGQNTIYF
V gene: TRBV12-3/TRBV12-4
CDR3 length: 17
J gene: TRBJ1-3

CDR3 protein: CSVPDRGTEAFF
V gene: TRBV20-1
CDR3 length: 12
J gene: TRBJ1-1

CDR3 protein: CASSLTGTANTEAFF
V gene: TRBV7-2
CDR3 length: 15
J gene: TRBJ1-1

CDR3 protein: CASSFQGYSDEQYF
V gene: TRBV5-4
CDR3 length: 14
J gene: TRBJ2-7

CDR3 protein: CASSHPSEGQPQHF
V gene: TRBV4-1
CDR3 length: 14
J gene: TRBJ1-5

CDR3 protein: CASSFLQGAQETQYF
V gene: TRBV6-6
CDR3 length: 15
J gene: TRBJ2-5

CDR3 protein: CASSQEGGNQPQHF
V gene: TRBV4-1
CDR3 length: 14
J gene: TRBJ1-5

CDR3 protein: CASVGGPNTGELFF
V gene: TRBV6-2/TRBV6-3
CDR3 length: 14
J gene: TRBJ2-2

CDR3 protein: CASSARLAGVGNEQFF
V gene: TRBV18
CDR3 length: 16
J gene: TRBJ2-1

CDR3 protein: CASSEAGGMNTEAFF
V gene: TRBV2
CDR3 length: 15
J gene: TRBJ1-1

CDR3 protein: CASTPSRGLAKQETQYF
V gene: TRBV7-9
CDR3 length: 17
J gene: TRBJ2-5

CDR3 protein: CGSRTTGERTEAFF
V gene: TRBV12-3/TRBV12-4
CDR3 length: 14
J gene: TRBJ1-1

CDR3 protein: CASSKGTTFGAFF
V gene: TRBV18
CDR3 length: 13
J gene: TRBJ1-1

CDR3 protein: CASSLTAIGNRGNYGYTF
V gene: TRBV5-1
CDR3 length: 18
J gene: TRBJ1-2

CDR3 protein: CASSQGGDIEAFF
V gene: TRBV3-1
CDR3 length: 13
J gene: TRBJ1-1

CDR3 protein: CASSYDRGFGGYTF
V gene: TRBV6-6
CDR3 length: 14
J gene: TRBJ1-2

CDR3 protein: CASSDPPAGPQFNEQFF
V gene: TRBV7-8
CDR3 length: 17
J gene: TRBJ2-1

CDR3 protein: CASSSSWGGRLEYF
V gene: TRBV7-2
CDR3 length: 14
J gene: TRBJ2-7

CDR3 protein: CATSDLSSGPYNEQFF
V gene: TRBV24-1
CDR3 length: 16
J gene: TRBJ2-1

CDR3 protein: CASSFVSNSGNTIYF
V gene: TRBV12-3/TRBV12-4
CDR3 length: 15
J gene: TRBJ1-3

CDR3 protein: CANRYGGVHTQYF
V gene: TRBV6-2/TRBV6-3
CDR3 length: 13
J gene: TRBJ2-3

CDR3 protein: CASSPPPRGTETQYF
V gene: TRBV18
CDR3 length: 15
J gene: TRBJ2-5

CDR3 protein: CASSLGPTSGRNEQFF
V gene: TRBV11-1
CDR3 length: 16
J gene: TRBJ2-1

CDR3 protein: CSARDFLAGASYEQYF
V gene: TRBV20-1
CDR3 length: 16
J gene: TRBJ2-7

CDR3 protein: CASSDHRLSGIYNEQFF
V gene: TRBV6-1
CDR3 length: 17
J gene: TRBJ2-1

CDR3 protein: CASSSHMKETQYF
V gene: TRBV28
CDR3 length: 13
J gene: TRBJ2-5

CDR3 protein: CASSLGDRSYGYTF
V gene: TRBV5-5
CDR3 length: 14
J gene: TRBJ1-2

CDR3 protein: CVSSLVSLATEAFF
V gene: TRBV28
CDR3 length: 14
J gene: TRBJ1-1

CDR3 protein: CASSLEWGADTQYF
V gene: TRBV5-5
CDR3 length: 14
J gene: TRBJ2-3